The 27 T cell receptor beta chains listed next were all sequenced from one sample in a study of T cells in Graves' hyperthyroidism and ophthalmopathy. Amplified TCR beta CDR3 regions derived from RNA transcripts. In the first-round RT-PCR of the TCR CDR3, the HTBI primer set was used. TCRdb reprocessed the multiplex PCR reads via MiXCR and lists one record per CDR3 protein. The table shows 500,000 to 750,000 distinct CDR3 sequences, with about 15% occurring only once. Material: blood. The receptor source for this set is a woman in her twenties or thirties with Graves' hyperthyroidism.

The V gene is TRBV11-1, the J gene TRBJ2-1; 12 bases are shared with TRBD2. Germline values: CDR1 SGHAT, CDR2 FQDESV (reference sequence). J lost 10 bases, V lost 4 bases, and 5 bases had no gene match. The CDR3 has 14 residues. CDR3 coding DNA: TGTGCCAGCAGCTGGACTAGCGGGGCAAGGGAGCAGTTCTTC. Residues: CASSWTSGAREQFF. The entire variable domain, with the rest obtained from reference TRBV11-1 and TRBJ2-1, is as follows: EAEVAQSPRYKITEKSQAVAFWCDPISGHATLYWYRQILGQGPELLVQFQDESVVDDSQLPKDRFSAERLKGVDSTLKIQPAELGDSAMYLCASSWTSGAREQFFGPGTRLTVL.

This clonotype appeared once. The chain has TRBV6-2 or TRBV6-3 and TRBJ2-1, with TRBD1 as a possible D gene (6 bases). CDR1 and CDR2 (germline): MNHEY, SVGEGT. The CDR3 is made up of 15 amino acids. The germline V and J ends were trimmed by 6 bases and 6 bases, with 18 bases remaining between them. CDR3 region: CASRHIRGSANEQFF. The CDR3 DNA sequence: TGTGCCAGCAGGCATATCAGGGGCTCGGCCAATGAGCAGTTCTTC.

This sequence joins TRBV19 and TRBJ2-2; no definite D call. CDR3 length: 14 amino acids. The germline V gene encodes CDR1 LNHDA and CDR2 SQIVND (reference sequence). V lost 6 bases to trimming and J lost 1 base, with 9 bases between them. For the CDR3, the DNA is TGTGCCAGTAGGTATTGGGAGAACACCGGGGAGCTGTTTTTT. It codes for CASRYWENTGELFF. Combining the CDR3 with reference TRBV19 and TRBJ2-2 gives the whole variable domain DGGITQSPKYLFRKEGQNVTLSCEQNLNHDAMYWYRQDPGQGLRLIYYSQIVNDFQKGDIAEGYSVSREKKESFPLTVTSAQKNPTAFYLCASRYWENTGELFFGEGSRLTVL.

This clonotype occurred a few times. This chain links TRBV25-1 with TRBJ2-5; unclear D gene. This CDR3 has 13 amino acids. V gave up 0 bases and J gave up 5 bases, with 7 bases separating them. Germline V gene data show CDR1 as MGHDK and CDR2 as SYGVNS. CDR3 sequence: CASSEYTSETQYF. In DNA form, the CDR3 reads TGTGCCAGCAGTGAATATACCAGTGAGACCCAGTACTTC.

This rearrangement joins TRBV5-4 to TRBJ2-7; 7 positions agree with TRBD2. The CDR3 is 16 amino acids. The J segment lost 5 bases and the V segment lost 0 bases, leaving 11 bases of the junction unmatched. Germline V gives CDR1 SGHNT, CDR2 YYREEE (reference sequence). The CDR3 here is CASSLAPGGDLNEQYF. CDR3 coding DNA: TGTGCCAGCAGCTTGGCTCCGGGGGGTGACTTAAACGAGCAGTACTTC.

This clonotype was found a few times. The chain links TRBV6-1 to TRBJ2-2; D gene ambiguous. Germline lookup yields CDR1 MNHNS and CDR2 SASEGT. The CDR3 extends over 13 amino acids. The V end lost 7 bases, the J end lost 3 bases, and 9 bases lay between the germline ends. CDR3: CASNYRDTGELFF. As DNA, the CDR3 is TGTGCCAGCAATTACCGGGACACCGGGGAGCTGTTTTTT.

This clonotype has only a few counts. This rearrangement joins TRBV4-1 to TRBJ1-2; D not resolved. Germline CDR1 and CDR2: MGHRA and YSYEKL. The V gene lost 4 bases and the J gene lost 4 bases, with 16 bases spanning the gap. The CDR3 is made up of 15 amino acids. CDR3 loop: CASSPPPSGGYGYTF. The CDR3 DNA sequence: TGCGCCAGCAGCCCTCCCCCATCAGGAGGCTATGGCTACACCTTC.

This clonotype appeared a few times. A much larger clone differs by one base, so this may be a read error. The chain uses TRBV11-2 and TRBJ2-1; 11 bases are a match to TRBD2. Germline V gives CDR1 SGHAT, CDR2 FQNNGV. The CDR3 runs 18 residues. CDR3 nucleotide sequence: TGTGCCCGCAGCACCCCGACTAGCGGGACCTCACCCTACAATGAGCAGTTCTTC. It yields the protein CARSTPTSGTSPYNEQFF.

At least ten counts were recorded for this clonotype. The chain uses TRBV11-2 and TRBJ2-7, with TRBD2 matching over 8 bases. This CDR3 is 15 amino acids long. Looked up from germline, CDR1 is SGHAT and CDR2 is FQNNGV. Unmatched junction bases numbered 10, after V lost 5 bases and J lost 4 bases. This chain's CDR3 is CASSQPGLERYEQYF. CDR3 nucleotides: TGTGCCAGCAGCCAGCCGGGACTAGAGCGGTACGAGCAGTACTTC.

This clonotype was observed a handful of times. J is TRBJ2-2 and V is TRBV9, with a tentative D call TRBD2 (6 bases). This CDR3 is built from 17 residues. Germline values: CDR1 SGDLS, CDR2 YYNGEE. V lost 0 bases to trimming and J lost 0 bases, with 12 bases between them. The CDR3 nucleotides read TGTGCCAGCAGCGTAGTTTTGTCGGGAGCGAACACCGGGGAGCTGTTTTTT. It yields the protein CASSVVLSGANTGELFF.

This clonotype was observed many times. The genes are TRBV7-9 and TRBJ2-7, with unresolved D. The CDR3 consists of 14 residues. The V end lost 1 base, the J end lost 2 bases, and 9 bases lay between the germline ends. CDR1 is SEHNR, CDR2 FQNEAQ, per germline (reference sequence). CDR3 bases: TGTGCCAGCAGCTTAGGGGCAGTTACCTACGAGCAGTACTTC. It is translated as CASSLGAVTYEQYF.

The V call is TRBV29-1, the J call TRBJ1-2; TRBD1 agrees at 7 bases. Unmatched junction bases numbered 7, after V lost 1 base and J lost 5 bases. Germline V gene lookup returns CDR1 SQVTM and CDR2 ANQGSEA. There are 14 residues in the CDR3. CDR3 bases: TGCAGCGTTGAAGGCTTGGGGACAGAGTATGGCTACACCTTC. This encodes CSVEGLGTEYGYTF.

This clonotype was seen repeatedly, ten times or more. The CDR3 nucleotides read TGTGCCACCAGCAGAGCGGTTGGGGGGGCTGGGCTAGCTAATGAAAAACTGTTTTTT. Protein: CATSRAVGGAGLANEKLFF. The gene calls are TRBV15 and TRBJ1-4; weak D call: TRBD1 (6 bases). V lost 1 base, J lost 3 bases, and 21 bases lay in between. CDR1 is LNHNV and CDR2 is YYDKDF in the germline V gene (reference sequence). The CDR3 has 19 residues. Supplemented by reference TRBV15 and TRBJ1-4, the full variable domain reads DAMVIQNPRYQVTQFGKPVTLSCSQTLNHNVMYWYQQKSSQAPKLLFHYYDKDFNNEADTPDNFQSRRPNTSFCFLDIRSPGLGDTAMYLCATSRAVGGAGLANEKLFFGSGTQLSVL.

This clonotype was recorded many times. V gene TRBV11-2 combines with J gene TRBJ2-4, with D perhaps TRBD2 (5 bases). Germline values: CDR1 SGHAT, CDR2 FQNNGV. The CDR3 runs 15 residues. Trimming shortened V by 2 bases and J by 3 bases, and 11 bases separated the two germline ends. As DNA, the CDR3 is TGTGCCAGCAGCTTATGGGGTGAGGGCAAAAACATTCAGTACTTC. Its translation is CASSLWGEGKNIQYF.

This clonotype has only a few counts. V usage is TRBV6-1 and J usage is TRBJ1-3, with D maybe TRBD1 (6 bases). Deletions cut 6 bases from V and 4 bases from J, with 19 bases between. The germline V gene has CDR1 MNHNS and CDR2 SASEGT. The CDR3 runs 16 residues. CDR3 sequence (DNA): TGTGCCAGCAGGCCCGGGAGGGGGATTGGCGGAAACACCATATATTTT. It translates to CASRPGRGIGGNTIYF.

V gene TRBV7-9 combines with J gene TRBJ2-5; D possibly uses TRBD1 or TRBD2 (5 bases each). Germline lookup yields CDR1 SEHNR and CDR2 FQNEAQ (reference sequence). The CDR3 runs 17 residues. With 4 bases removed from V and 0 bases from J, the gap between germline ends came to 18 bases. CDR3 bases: TGTGCCAGCAGCTCTTCCTCGGGACCTACGTACCAAGAGACCCAGTACTTC. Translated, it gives CASSSSSGPTYQETQYF. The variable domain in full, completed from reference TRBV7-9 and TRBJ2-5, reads DTGVSQNPRHKITKRGQNVTFRCDPISEHNRLYWYRQTLGQGPEFLTYFQNEAQLEKSRLLSDRFSAERPKGSFSTLEIQRTEQGDSAMYLCASSSSSGPTYQETQYFGPGTRLLVL.

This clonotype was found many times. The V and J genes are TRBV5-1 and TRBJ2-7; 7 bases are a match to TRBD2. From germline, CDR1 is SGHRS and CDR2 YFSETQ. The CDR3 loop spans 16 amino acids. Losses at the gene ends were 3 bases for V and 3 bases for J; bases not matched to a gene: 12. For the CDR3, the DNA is TGCGCCAGCAGCTCCATAGAGGGAGGGAGCGGCTACGAGCAGTACTTC. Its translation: CASSSIEGGSGYEQYF. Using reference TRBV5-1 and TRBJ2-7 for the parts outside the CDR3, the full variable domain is KAGVTQTPRYLIKTRGQQVTLSCSPISGHRSVSWYQQTPGQGLQFLFEYFSETQRNKGNFPGRFSGRQFSNSRSEMNVSTLELGDSALYLCASSSIEGGSGYEQYFGPGTRLTVT.

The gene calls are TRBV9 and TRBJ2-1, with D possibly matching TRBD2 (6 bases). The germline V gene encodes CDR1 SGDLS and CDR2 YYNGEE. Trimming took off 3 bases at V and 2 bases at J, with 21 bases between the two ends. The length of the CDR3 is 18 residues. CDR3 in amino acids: CASSANPQPGRTYNEQFF. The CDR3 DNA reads TGTGCCAGCAGCGCAAACCCCCAACCGGGGAGGACCTACAATGAGCAGTTCTTC.

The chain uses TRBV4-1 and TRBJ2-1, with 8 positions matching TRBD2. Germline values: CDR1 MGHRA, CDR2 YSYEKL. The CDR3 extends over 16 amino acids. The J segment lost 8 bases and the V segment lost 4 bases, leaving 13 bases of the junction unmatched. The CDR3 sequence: CASSRGLALRIDEQFF. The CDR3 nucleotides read TGCGCCAGCAGCCGTGGACTAGCCTTAAGAATAGATGAGCAGTTCTTC.

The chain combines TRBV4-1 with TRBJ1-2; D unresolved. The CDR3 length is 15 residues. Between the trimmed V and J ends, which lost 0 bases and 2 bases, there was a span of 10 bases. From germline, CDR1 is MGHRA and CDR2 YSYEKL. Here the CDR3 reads CASSQDQDNNYGYTF. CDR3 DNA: TGCGCCAGCAGCCAAGATCAGGATAACAACTATGGCTACACCTTC.

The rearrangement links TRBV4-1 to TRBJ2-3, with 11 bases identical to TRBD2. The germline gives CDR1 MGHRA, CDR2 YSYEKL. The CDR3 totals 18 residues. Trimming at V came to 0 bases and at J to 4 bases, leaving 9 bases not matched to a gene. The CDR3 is CASSQEGASGRRADTQYF. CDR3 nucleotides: TGCGCCAGCAGCCAAGAGGGGGCTAGCGGGAGGAGGGCAGATACGCAGTATTTT.

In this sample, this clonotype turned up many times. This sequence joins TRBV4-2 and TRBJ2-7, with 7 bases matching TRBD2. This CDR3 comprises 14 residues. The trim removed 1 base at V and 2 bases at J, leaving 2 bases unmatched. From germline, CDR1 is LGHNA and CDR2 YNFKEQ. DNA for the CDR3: TGTGCCAGCAGCCAAGCGCGGGAGCCCTACGAGCAGTACTTC. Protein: CASSQAREPYEQYF.

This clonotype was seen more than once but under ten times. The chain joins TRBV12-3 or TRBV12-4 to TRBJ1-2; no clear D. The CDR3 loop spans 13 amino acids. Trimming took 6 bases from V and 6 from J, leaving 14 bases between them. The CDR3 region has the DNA TGTGCCAGCAGCTACGGGCGCAAGAATGGCTACACCTTC. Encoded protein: CASSYGRKNGYTF.

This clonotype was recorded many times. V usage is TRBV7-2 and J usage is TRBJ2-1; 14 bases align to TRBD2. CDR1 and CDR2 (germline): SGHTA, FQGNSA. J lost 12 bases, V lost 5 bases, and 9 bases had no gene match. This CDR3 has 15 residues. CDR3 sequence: CASSTRLAGGLGQFF. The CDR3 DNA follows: TGTGCCAGCAGCACCCGACTAGCGGGAGGGCTTGGGCAGTTCTTC.

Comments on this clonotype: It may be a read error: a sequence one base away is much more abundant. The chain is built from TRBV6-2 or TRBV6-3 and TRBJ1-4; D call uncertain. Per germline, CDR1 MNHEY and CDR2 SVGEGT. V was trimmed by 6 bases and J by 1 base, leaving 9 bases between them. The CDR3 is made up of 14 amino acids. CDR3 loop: CASRGDETNEKLFF. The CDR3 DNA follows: TGTGCCAGCAGAGGAGATGAAACTAATGAAAAACTGTTTTTT.

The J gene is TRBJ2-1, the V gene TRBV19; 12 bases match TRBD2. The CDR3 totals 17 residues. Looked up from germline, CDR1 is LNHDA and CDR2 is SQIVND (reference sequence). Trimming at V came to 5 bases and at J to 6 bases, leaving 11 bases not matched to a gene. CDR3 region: CASSSGLAGFWGNEQFF. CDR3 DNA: TGTGCCAGTAGTTCCGGACTAGCGGGATTCTGGGGCAATGAGCAGTTCTTC.

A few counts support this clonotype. Here the CDR3 reads CASSRRQGIAGVFWGDTQYF. The CDR3 DNA follows: TGTGCCAGCAGTCGCAGACAGGGAATAGCGGGAGTTTTTTGGGGAGATACGCAGTATTTT. This chain links TRBV7-2 with TRBJ2-3; 9 positions match TRBD2. The V gene end was trimmed by 6 bases and the J gene end by 5 bases; junction bases not matched to a gene: 24. The germline gives CDR1 SGHTA, CDR2 FQGNSA. This CDR3 is built from 20 residues.